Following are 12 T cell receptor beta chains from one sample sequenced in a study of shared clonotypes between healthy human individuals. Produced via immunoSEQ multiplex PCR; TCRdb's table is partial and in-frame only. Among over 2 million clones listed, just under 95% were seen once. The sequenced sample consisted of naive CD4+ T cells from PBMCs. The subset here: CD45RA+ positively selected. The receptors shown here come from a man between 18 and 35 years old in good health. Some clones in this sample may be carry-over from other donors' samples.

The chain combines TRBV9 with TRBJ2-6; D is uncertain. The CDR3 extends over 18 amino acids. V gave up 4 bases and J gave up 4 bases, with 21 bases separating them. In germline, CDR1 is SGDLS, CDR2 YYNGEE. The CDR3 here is CASSPVQDLFLGANVLTF. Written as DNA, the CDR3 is TGTGCCAGCAGCCCAGTCCAGGATCTCTTTCTGGGGGCCAACGTCCTGACTTTC.

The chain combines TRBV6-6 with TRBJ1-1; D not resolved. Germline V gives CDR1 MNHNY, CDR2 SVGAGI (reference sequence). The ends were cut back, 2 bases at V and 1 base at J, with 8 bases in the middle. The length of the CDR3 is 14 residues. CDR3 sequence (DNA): TGTGCCAGCAGTTACGGCAACCCGAACACTGAAGCTTTCTTT. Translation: CASSYGNPNTEAFF.

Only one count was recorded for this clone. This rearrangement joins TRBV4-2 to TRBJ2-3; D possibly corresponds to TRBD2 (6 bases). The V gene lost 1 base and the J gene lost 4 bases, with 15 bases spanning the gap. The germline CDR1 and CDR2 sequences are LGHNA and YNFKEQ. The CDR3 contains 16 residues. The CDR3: CASSQGLEDPADTQYF. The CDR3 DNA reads TGTGCCAGCAGCCAAGGACTAGAAGATCCCGCAGATACGCAGTATTTT.

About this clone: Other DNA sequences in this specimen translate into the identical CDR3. Here the CDR3 reads CASSRRDGNYGYTF. CDR3 nucleotides: TGCGCCAGCAGCAGGCGGGACGGTAACTATGGCTACACCTTC. The V gene is TRBV5-1, the J gene TRBJ1-2; D possibly corresponds to TRBD1 (5 bases). The CDR3 is 14 residues long. V gave up 4 bases and J gave up 1 base, with 11 bases separating them. Germline CDR1 SGHRS, CDR2 YFSETQ.

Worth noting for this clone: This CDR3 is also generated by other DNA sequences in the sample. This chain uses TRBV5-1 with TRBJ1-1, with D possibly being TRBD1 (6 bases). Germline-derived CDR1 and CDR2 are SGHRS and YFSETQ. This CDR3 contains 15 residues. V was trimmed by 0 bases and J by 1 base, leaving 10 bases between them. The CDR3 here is CASSLVGGQNTEAFF. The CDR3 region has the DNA TGCGCCAGCAGCTTGGTCGGGGGACAGAACACTGAAGCTTTCTTT.

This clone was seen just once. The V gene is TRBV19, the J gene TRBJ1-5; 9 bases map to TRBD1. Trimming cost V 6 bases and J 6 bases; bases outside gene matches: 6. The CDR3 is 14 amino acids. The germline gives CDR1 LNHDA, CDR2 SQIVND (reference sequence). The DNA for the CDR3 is TGTGCCAGTAGCTTACAGGGGGCGGTTCAGCCCCAGCATTTT. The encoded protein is CASSLQGAVQPQHF. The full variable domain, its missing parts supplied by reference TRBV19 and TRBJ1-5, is DGGITQSPKYLFRKEGQNVTLSCEQNLNHDAMYWYRQDPGQGLRLIYYSQIVNDFQKGDIAEGYSVSREKKESFPLTVTSAQKNPTAFYLCASSLQGAVQPQHFGDGTRLSIL.

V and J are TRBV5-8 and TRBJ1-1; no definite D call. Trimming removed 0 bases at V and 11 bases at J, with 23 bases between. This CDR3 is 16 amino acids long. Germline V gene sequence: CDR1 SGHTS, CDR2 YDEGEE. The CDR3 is CASSLGSGGRPPRAFF. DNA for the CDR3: TGTGCCAGCAGCTTGGGTTCCGGCGGCAGGCCCCCGAGGGCTTTCTTT.

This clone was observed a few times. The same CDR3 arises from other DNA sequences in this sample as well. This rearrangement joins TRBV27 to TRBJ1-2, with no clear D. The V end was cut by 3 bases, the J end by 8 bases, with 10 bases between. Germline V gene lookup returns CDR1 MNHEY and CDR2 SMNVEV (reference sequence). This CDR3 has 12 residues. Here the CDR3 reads CASSFGGTGYTF. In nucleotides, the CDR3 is TGTGCCAGCAGTTTCGGAGGTACCGGCTACACCTTC.

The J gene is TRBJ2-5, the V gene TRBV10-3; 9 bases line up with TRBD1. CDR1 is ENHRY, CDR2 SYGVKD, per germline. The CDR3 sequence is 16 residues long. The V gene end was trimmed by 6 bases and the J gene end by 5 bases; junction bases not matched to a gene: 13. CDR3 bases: TGTGCCATCAGAGAAACCATACAGGGGGCGGGGGAGACCCAGTACTTC. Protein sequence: CAIRETIQGAGETQYF.

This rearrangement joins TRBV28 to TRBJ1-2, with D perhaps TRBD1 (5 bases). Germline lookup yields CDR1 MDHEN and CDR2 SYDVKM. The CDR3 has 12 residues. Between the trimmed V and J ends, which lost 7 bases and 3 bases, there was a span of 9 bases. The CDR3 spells CASTVGDYGYTF. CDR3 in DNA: TGTGCCAGCACAGTGGGGGACTATGGCTACACCTTC.

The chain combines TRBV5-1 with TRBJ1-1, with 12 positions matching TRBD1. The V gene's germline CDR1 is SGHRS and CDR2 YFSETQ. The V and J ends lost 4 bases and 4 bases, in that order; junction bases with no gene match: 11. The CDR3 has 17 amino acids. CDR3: CASSPGQGAFEGTEAFF. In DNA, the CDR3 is TGCGCCAGCAGCCCGGGACAGGGGGCCTTTGAGGGCACTGAAGCTTTCTTT.

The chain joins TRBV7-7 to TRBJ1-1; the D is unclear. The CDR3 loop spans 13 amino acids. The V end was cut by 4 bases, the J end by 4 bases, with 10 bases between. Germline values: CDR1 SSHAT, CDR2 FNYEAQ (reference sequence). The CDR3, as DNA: TGTGCCAGCAGCTCCGGAGTCGGCACTGAAGCTTTCTTT. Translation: CASSSGVGTEAFF.